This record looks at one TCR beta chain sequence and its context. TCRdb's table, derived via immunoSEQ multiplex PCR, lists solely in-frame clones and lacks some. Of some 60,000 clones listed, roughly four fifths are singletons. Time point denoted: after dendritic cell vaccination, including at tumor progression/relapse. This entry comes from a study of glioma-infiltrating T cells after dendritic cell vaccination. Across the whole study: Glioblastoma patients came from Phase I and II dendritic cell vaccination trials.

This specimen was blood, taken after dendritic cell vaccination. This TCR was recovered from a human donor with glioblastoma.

The CDR3, as DNA: TGTGCCAGCAGCGGACTGCCAGGGGGAAACCACGAGCAGTACTTC. Its protein product is CASSGLPGGNHEQYF. V gene TRBV7-9 combines with J gene TRBJ2-7, with 7 bases identical to TRBD1. The V and J ends lost 5 bases and 5 bases, in that order; junction bases with no gene match: 12. The CDR3 is 15 amino acids. In germline, CDR1 is SEHNR, CDR2 FQNEAQ (reference sequence).